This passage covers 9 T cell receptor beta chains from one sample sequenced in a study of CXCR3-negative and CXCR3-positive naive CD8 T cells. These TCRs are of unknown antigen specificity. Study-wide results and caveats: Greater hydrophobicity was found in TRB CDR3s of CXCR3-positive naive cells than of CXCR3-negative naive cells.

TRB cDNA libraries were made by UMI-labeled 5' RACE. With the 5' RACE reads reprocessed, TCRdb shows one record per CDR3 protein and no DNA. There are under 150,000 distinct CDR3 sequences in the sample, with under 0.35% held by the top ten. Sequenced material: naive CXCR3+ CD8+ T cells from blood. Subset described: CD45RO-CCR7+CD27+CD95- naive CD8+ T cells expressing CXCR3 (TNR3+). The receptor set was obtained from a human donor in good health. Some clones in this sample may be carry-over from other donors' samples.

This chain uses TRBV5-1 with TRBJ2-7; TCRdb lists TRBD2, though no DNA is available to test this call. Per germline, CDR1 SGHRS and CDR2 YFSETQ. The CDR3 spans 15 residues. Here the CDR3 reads CASSLEVAGVNEQYF.

The CDR3 sequence: CSVDGGEETQYF. The chain recombines TRBV29-1 with TRBJ2-5; TCRdb's D gene call, TRBD2, goes unchecked for lack of DNA. Germline CDR1 SQVTM, CDR2 ANQGSEA. The CDR3 is made up of 12 amino acids.

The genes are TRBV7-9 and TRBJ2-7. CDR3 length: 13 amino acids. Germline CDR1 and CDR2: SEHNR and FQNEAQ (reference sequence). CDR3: CASSFAAGHEQYF.

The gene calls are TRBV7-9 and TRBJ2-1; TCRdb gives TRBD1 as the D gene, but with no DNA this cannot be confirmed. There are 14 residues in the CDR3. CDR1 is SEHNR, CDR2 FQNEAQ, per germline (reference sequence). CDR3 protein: CASSIGTGVIEPFF.

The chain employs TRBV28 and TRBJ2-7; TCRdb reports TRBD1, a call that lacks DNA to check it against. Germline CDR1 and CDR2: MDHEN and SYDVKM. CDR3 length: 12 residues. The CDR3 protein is CASRDTDYEQYF.

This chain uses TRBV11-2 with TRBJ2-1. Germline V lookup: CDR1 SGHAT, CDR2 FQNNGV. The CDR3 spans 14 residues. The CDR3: CASSLQPEFYEQFF.

This chain's CDR3 is CASSLPLLTDTQYF. V and J are TRBV21-1 and TRBJ2-3; the TCRdb call, TRBD1, lacks DNA for checking. TRBV21-1 is a recognized pseudogene. This CDR3 is built from 14 residues.

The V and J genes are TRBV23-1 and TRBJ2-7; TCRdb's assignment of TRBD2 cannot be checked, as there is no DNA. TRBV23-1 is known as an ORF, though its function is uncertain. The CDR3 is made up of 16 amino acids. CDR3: CASSQAPSGSFYEQYF.

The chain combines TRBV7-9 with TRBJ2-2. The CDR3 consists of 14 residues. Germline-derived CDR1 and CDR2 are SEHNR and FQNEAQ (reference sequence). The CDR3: CASSLVSTTGELFF.